One and the same sample provided the 18 T cell receptor beta chains below, sequenced in a study of blood T cell repertoires in COVID-19. Repertoires were generated with immunoSEQ multiplex PCR, while TCRdb's copy carries only in-frame clones and drops some. The data contain around 70,000 clones, approximately 90% of them singletons. The sample comprised peripheral blood. Source of these receptors: a man aged 45-65 years with COVID-19, enrolled during active disease.

The rearrangement joins TRBV15 to TRBJ2-5; no reliable D call. Trimming took off 0 bases at V and 1 base at J, with 9 bases between the two ends. From germline, CDR1 is LNHNV and CDR2 YYDKDF (reference sequence). The CDR3 is 15 amino acids. The DNA of the CDR3 is TGTGCCACCAGCAGAGACCTCACCAGCCAAGAGACCCAGTACTTC. This codes for CATSRDLTSQETQYF. Supplemented by reference TRBV15 and TRBJ2-5, the full variable domain reads DAMVIQNPRYQVTQFGKPVTLSCSQTLNHNVMYWYQQKSSQAPKLLFHYYDKDFNNEADTPDNFQSRRPNTSFCFLDIRSPGLGDTAMYLCATSRDLTSQETQYFGPGTRLLVL.

The chain uses TRBV15 and TRBJ2-4, with 7 positions matching TRBD1. The CDR3 is 13 amino acids. J lost 3 bases, V lost 5 bases, and 1 base had no gene match. Germline assignment: CDR1 LNHNV and CDR2 YYDKDF (reference sequence). CDR3: CATSRDSKNIQYF. The CDR3 bases are TGTGCCACCAGCCGGGACAGCAAAAACATTCAGTACTTC.

J is TRBJ1-5 and V is TRBV5-6, with 7 bases matching TRBD1. The junction had 7 bases not matched to a gene; V was cut back by 4 bases and J by 3 bases. The germline gives CDR1 SGHDT, CDR2 YYEEEE. The CDR3 length is 15 residues. CDR3 protein: CASSTRTGYNQPQHF. In DNA, the CDR3 is TGTGCCAGCAGCACCCGGACAGGCTACAATCAGCCCCAGCATTTT.

This chain uses TRBV5-6 with TRBJ2-7; 14 nucleotides align to TRBD2. The CDR3 spans 16 residues. CDR1 SGHDT and CDR2 YYEEEE come from the germline V gene. With 3 bases clipped from V and 4 bases from J, the junction kept 6 bases outside the gene matches. The CDR3 spells CASSSWTSGRRYEQYF. CDR3 DNA: TGTGCCAGCAGCTCTTGGACTAGCGGGAGGAGGTACGAGCAGTACTTC.

This sequence joins TRBV28 and TRBJ1-2; a weak D match, TRBD1 (5 bases). Deletions cut 1 base from V and 0 bases from J, with 12 bases between. This CDR3 contains 16 residues. Germline CDR1 is MDHEN and CDR2 is SYDVKM. CDR3 loop: CASSLSGDSSNYGYTF. The CDR3 DNA follows: TGTGCCAGCAGTTTATCTGGAGACAGCTCTAACTATGGCTACACCTTC.

This chain connects TRBV5-1 to TRBJ2-7, with D perhaps matching TRBD2 (6 bases). Germline CDR1 reads SGHRS; CDR2 reads YFSETQ. This CDR3 spans 12 amino acids. Trimming shortened V by 2 bases and J by 7 bases, and 10 bases separated the two germline ends. CDR3 sequence reads: CASSFSAGEQYF. CDR3 bases: TGCGCCAGCAGCTTCTCCGCGGGAGAGCAGTACTTC. The variable domain in full, completed from reference TRBV5-1 and TRBJ2-7, reads KAGVTQTPRYLIKTRGQQVTLSCSPISGHRSVSWYQQTPGQGLQFLFEYFSETQRNKGNFPGRFSGRQFSNSRSEMNVSTLELGDSALYLCASSFSAGEQYFGPGTRLTVT.

The chain combines TRBV3-1 (or the pseudogene TRBV3-2) with TRBJ1-6; 10 bases align to TRBD1. Germline V gives CDR1 LGHDT, CDR2 YNNKEL (reference sequence). The CDR3 has 17 amino acids. Losses at the gene ends were 4 bases for V and 6 bases for J; bases not matched to a gene: 9. CDR3 region: CASSRTGTGAPNSPLHF. CDR3 coding DNA: TGTGCCAGCAGCCGAACCGGGACAGGGGCTCCTAATTCACCCCTCCACTTT.

The chain has TRBV9 and TRBJ2-5; D unclear. V dropped 0 bases and J dropped 5 bases, with 11 bases sitting between them. The CDR3 covers 14 residues. The germline V gene encodes CDR1 SGDLS and CDR2 YYNGEE. This CDR3 is CASSVGLAHETQYF. The CDR3 nucleotides read TGTGCCAGCAGCGTAGGTTTAGCCCATGAGACCCAGTACTTC.

The chain couples TRBV5-5 to TRBJ1-2, with D possibly TRBD1 on 5 matching bases. The CDR3 has 13 amino acids. V lost 3 bases to trimming and J lost 4 bases, with 10 bases between them. In germline, CDR1 is SGHKS, CDR2 YYEKEE (reference sequence). In nucleotides, the CDR3 is TGTGCCAGCAGCTCTAGAGACAGCTATGGCTACACCTTC. Encoded protein: CASSSRDSYGYTF.

The V call is TRBV3-1 (or the pseudogene TRBV3-2), the J call TRBJ1-4, with D unresolved. The CDR3 consists of 13 residues. In germline, CDR1 is LGHDT, CDR2 YNNKEL (reference sequence). V was clipped by 2 bases and J by 8 bases, with 9 bases between them. The chain's CDR3 is CASSQREYEKLFF. CDR3 nucleotides: TGTGCCAGCAGCCAAAGAGAGTACGAAAAACTGTTTTTT.

V usage is TRBV29-1 and J usage is TRBJ2-3; tentative D call: TRBD2 (6 bases). There are 12 residues in the CDR3. In germline, CDR1 is SQVTM, CDR2 ANQGSEA. Trimming left V 6 bases short and J 4 bases short, with 11 bases between. DNA for the CDR3: TGCAGCGTCCAAGGAGGGCCAGATACGCAGTATTTT. Protein: CSVQGGPDTQYF.

CDR3 coding DNA: TGCAGCGTTGGAGGCGTACAGGACGTCCAGTACTTC. Its protein is CSVGGVQDVQYF. V and J are TRBV29-1 and TRBJ2-5; possible D gene TRBD1, 5 bases. Germline-derived CDR1 and CDR2 are SQVTM and ANQGSEA. Trimming took 4 bases from V and 10 from J, leaving 16 bases between them. The CDR3 sequence is 12 residues long.

This chain connects TRBV19 to TRBJ2-4; tentative D call: TRBD2 (5 bases). CDR1 LNHDA and CDR2 SQIVND come from the germline V gene (reference sequence). The CDR3 has 18 residues. The V end lost 4 bases, the J end lost 3 bases, and 22 bases lay between the germline ends. The CDR3, as DNA: TGTGCCAGTAGTAAAGAGGGCTCGTTCCTCTCCGACAAAAACATTCAGTACTTC. This codes for CASSKEGSFLSDKNIQYF.

This clone was counted only a few times. The chain links TRBV29-1 to TRBJ2-3; D uncertain. The CDR3 is 12 amino acids. V shed 3 bases and J shed 2 bases, with 6 bases lying between them. Germline-derived CDR1 and CDR2 are SQVTM and ANQGSEA. In nucleotides, the CDR3 is TGCAGCGTTGATCCCGTCACAGATACGCAGTATTTT. Translated: CSVDPVTDTQYF.

This clone was detected once. The genes are TRBV3-1 (or the pseudogene TRBV3-2) and TRBJ1-2; 7 bases match TRBD1. This CDR3 spans 16 amino acids. Germline lookup yields CDR1 LGHDT and CDR2 YNNKEL (reference sequence). The trim removed 1 base at V and 4 bases at J, leaving 9 bases unmatched. The CDR3 nucleotides read TGTGCCAGCAGCCAAGGGACAGGCCTTTTTGGCTATGGCTACACCTTC. Its protein product is CASSQGTGLFGYGYTF.

This rearrangement joins TRBV28 to TRBJ1-2, with D maybe TRBD1 (5 bases). Germline CDR1 MDHEN, CDR2 SYDVKM. CDR3 length: 12 residues. Trimming took off 10 bases at V and 4 bases at J, with 13 bases between the two ends. The CDR3 coding sequence is TGTGCCACCCTGGGGGGAATCTATGGCTACACCTTC. Its translation is CATLGGIYGYTF.

The CDR3 loop is CASSLPSPEQFF. CDR3 bases: TGTGCCAGCAGCTTACCAAGCCCCGAGCAGTTCTTC. This sequence joins TRBV7-2 and TRBJ2-1; D gene unclear. CDR3 length: 12 amino acids. Deletions cut 2 bases from V and 10 bases from J, with 9 bases between. CDR1 SGHTA and CDR2 FQGNSA come from the germline V gene.

The chain is built from TRBV30 and TRBJ2-1; 9 bases fit TRBD1. Looked up from germline, CDR1 is GTSNPN and CDR2 is SVGIG (reference sequence). The CDR3 length is 15 residues. V trimming: 5 bases; J trimming: 0 bases; junction bases outside the gene matches: 5. CDR3 DNA sequence: TGTGCCTGGGGGCAGACAGGGGGCTCCTACAATGAGCAGTTCTTC. Translating it yields CAWGQTGGSYNEQFF.